A single sample is the source of the 19 T cell receptor beta chains below, sequenced in a study of T-cell reconstitution after alpha-beta-depleted transplantation in children. The TCRbeta library incorporated unique molecular identifiers. TCRdb processed the PCR reads anew with MiXCR; each CDR3 protein has one entry. Of around 700,000 distinct CDR3 sequences in the sample, about 12% were seen once. The material sequenced was PBMCs, taken before TCRalphabeta/CD19-depleted stem cell transplant. These TCRs come from a girl aged 2-10 years with congenital amegakaryocytic thrombocytopenia, due to receive a stem cell transplant.

This clonotype has at least ten counts. The chain has TRBV5-1 and TRBJ2-7; D is undetermined. The germline V gene encodes CDR1 SGHRS and CDR2 YFSETQ. The CDR3 covers 13 residues. V lost 5 bases and J lost 5, with 14 bases in between. The CDR3 loop is CASRRASADEQYF. CDR3 DNA sequence: TGCGCCAGCAGGCGTGCTAGTGCCGACGAGCAGTACTTC.

This clonotype was recorded at least ten times. V and J are TRBV12-3 or TRBV12-4 and TRBJ1-1; 8 bases fit TRBD1. CDR3 length equals 15 residues. V lost 3 bases and J lost 8; bases outside the gene matches: 11. The CDR3 DNA is TGTGCCAGCAGTTTTGACAGGGGCGGCTTGAAGGAAGCTTTCTTT. As protein: CASSFDRGGLKEAFF.

This clonotype was detected many times. This rearrangement joins TRBV29-1 to TRBJ2-3; 8 bases match TRBD2. Germline V gene lookup returns CDR1 SQVTM and CDR2 ANQGSEA. The CDR3 length is 15 residues. Trimming cost V 6 bases and J 0 bases; bases outside gene matches: 8. The CDR3 spells CSVLGLDTSTDTQYF. CDR3 nucleotides: TGCAGCGTCCTGGGACTAGACACTAGCACAGATACGCAGTATTTT.

This clonotype was seen repeatedly, ten times or more. The chain is built from TRBV20-1 and TRBJ2-1; D is undetermined. Per germline, CDR1 DFQATT and CDR2 SNEGSKA (reference sequence). The V end was cut by 2 bases, the J end by 0 bases, with 8 bases between. The CDR3 consists of 14 residues. CDR3 region: CSARRRSSYNEQFF. The CDR3 DNA reads as TGCAGTGCTAGACGGAGAAGCTCCTACAATGAGCAGTTCTTC.

In this sample, this clonotype turned up many times. The V gene is TRBV7-2, the J gene TRBJ2-2; D is ambiguous. Trimming cost V 1 base and J 5 bases, with 8 bases left between them. CDR3 length equals 14 residues. Germline values: CDR1 SGHTA, CDR2 FQGNSA. The CDR3 DNA reads as TGTGCCAGCAGCTTAGGCGGTACAACCGGGGAGCTGTTTTTT. This sequence encodes CASSLGGTTGELFF.

The V and J genes are TRBV12-3 or TRBV12-4 and TRBJ2-5, with TRBD2 matching over 11 bases. The CDR3 covers 16 residues. The trim removed 4 bases at V and 4 bases at J, leaving 8 bases unmatched. CDR3: CASSSRSSGRRETQYF. Written as DNA, the CDR3 is TGTGCCAGCAGTTCACGATCTAGCGGGAGGAGAGAGACCCAGTACTTC.

The chain recombines TRBV5-1 with TRBJ2-4; D is perhaps TRBD1 or TRBD2 (6 bases each). The CDR3 length is 16 residues. Per germline, CDR1 SGHRS and CDR2 YFSETQ. V was trimmed by 0 bases and J by 1 base, leaving 11 bases between them. CDR3 in DNA: TGCGCCAGCAGCTTGGAAGGGGGGTCGGCCAAAAACATTCAGTACTTC. Translation: CASSLEGGSAKNIQYF. Drawing the rest from reference TRBV5-1 and TRBJ2-4, the complete variable domain is KAGVTQTPRYLIKTRGQQVTLSCSPISGHRSVSWYQQTPGQGLQFLFEYFSETQRNKGNFPGRFSGRQFSNSRSEMNVSTLELGDSALYLCASSLEGGSAKNIQYFGAGTRLSVL.

This clonotype was recorded at least ten times. V gene TRBV28 combines with J gene TRBJ2-7; 12 bases line up with TRBD2. The CDR3 totals 17 residues. CDR1 and CDR2 (germline): MDHEN, SYDVKM. Trimming at V came to 10 bases and at J to 1 base, leaving 14 bases not matched to a gene. The chain's CDR3 is CATRPPGTSGPSYEQYF. CDR3 in DNA: TGTGCCACTCGTCCGCCCGGGACTAGCGGGCCTTCCTACGAGCAGTACTTC.

V gene TRBV20-1 combines with J gene TRBJ2-1, with D unclear. The ends were cut back, 6 bases at V and 2 bases at J, with 11 bases in the middle. Germline V gene sequence: CDR1 DFQATT, CDR2 SNEGSKA (reference sequence). The CDR3 extends over 13 amino acids. CDR3 in DNA: TGCAGTGCGGCCAGCCCAACCTACAATGAGCAGTTCTTC. It translates to CSAASPTYNEQFF.

This clonotype has more than one count but fewer than ten. This rearrangement joins TRBV28 to TRBJ2-3; 8 nucleotides agree with TRBD2. CDR3 length equals 18 residues. After removal of 2 bases from V and 1 base from J, the junction contained 11 bases not matched to a gene. The germline V gene has CDR1 MDHEN and CDR2 SYDVKM. The CDR3 region is CASSLVATLAGGTDTQYF. As DNA, the CDR3 is TGTGCCAGCAGTTTAGTGGCGACCCTAGCGGGTGGCACAGATACGCAGTATTTT.

This chain uses TRBV12-3 or TRBV12-4 with TRBJ2-5, with D perhaps TRBD1 (6 bases). The CDR3 length is 14 residues. The ends were cut back, 6 bases at V and 5 bases at J, with 16 bases in the middle. The CDR3: CASSLDRYRETQYF. The CDR3 DNA reads as TGTGCCAGCAGCCTGGACAGATATAGGGAGACCCAGTACTTC.

This clonotype has a count of ten or more. This chain connects TRBV20-1 to TRBJ1-5, with D perhaps matching TRBD1 (6 bases). Trimming stripped 6 bases from V and 0 bases from J, with 12 bases between. CDR1 and CDR2 from the germline V gene are DFQATT and SNEGSKA (reference sequence). CDR3 length equals 14 residues. CDR3 region: CSARGHLSNQPQHF. The CDR3 DNA sequence: TGCAGTGCCAGGGGCCACCTTAGCAATCAGCCCCAGCATTTT.

This clonotype was counted at least ten times. The rearrangement links TRBV29-1 to TRBJ2-3, with D perhaps TRBD1 or TRBD2 (6 bases each). The CDR3 consists of 13 residues. Trimming pared 5 bases from V and 3 bases from J, leaving 12 bases between. Germline V lookup: CDR1 SQVTM, CDR2 ANQGSEA. The CDR3, as DNA: TGCAGCGTTCTTGGGGGGCAAACAGATACGCAGTATTTT. Translated, it gives CSVLGGQTDTQYF.

This clonotype was seen ten or more times. This sequence joins TRBV29-1 and TRBJ1-2, with D tentatively TRBD1 (5 bases). This CDR3 has 13 residues. Trimming removed 6 bases at V and 4 bases at J, with 15 bases between. Germline CDR1 SQVTM, CDR2 ANQGSEA. This CDR3 is CSVEGLGGYGYTF. DNA for the CDR3: TGCAGCGTAGAGGGGCTTGGGGGCTATGGCTACACCTTC. The whole variable domain, remainder taken from reference TRBV29-1 and TRBJ1-2, is SAVISQKPSRDICQRGTSLTIQCQVDSQVTMMFWYRQQPGQSLTLIATANQGSEATYESGFVIDKFPISRPNLTFSTLTVSNMSPEDSSIYLCSVEGLGGYGYTFGSGTRLTVV.

This clonotype was detected ten times or more. The chain combines TRBV20-1 with TRBJ2-1; D is uncertain. CDR3 length: 18 residues. The germline gives CDR1 DFQATT, CDR2 SNEGSKA (reference sequence). V was clipped by 0 bases and J by 0 bases, with 18 bases between them. This CDR3 reads CSARERIRKPSSYNEQFF. In DNA form, the CDR3 reads TGCAGTGCTAGAGAGAGGATAAGGAAACCGAGCTCCTACAATGAGCAGTTCTTC.

This clonotype was counted ten times or more. This sequence joins TRBV5-1 and TRBJ2-1; D possibly corresponds to TRBD2 (5 bases). Trimming removed 4 bases at V and 2 bases at J, with 13 bases between. Germline CDR1 SGHRS, CDR2 YFSETQ. There are 15 residues in the CDR3. The CDR3 is CASSPSGGPYNEQFF. The CDR3 DNA sequence: TGCGCCAGCAGCCCCTCCGGAGGACCCTACAATGAGCAGTTCTTC.

Notes on this clonotype: A much larger clone is a single base away; this may be a read error. The V and J genes are TRBV3-1 and TRBJ2-1; D remains unclear. Germline CDR1 reads LGHDT; CDR2 reads YNNKEL (reference sequence). This CDR3 is built from 17 residues. In DNA, the CDR3 is TGTGCCAGCACCCAAGTGATCGGGCTAGGGCCCTACAATGAGCAGTTCTTC. Its protein product is CASTQVIGLGPYNEQFF.

This clonotype was counted only a few times. This chain uses TRBV12-3 or TRBV12-4 with TRBJ1-6; the D gene is possibly TRBD1 (5 bases). Trimming stripped 3 bases from V and 10 bases from J, with 13 bases between. The CDR3 sequence is 14 residues long. CDR3 amino acids: CASSFYGGISPLHF. CDR3 nucleotides: TGTGCCAGCAGTTTCTATGGGGGGATCTCACCCCTCCACTTT.

The rearrangement links TRBV12-3 or TRBV12-4 to TRBJ2-1; 7 nucleotides align to TRBD2. The V and J ends lost 8 bases and 4 bases, in that order; junction bases with no gene match: 11. CDR3 length equals 15 residues. The CDR3 spells CASAAGWLEYNEQFF. DNA of the CDR3: TGTGCCAGCGCAGCGGGATGGCTGGAATACAATGAGCAGTTCTTC.